This T cell receptor (beta chain) was recovered during a study of cytotoxic CD8 clonotypes in ibrutinib-treated CLL. Across the whole study: Mean values per sample were 260,000 or so productive templates and 94,082 productive rearrangements. General study points: Clonality increased at ibrutinib response, then returned toward baseline at progression. T-cell clonality at baseline went above that of age-matched healthy donors and rose and fell with circulating CD8+ T-cell counts.

Germline lookup yields CDR1 SGDLS and CDR2 YYNGEE. V was pared by 0 bases and J by 2 bases, with 6 bases between. The CDR3 extends over 13 amino acids. TCRdb keeps only in-frame clones here, not all; method: immunoSEQ multiplex PCR. Of around 26,000 clones in the sample, approximately 85% are singletons; the top ten hold over 6.5%. Details on this clone: The antigen is undetermined.

The specimen comprised PBMCs, sampled after 24 months of ibrutinib treatment. The receptor was derived from a human donor with chronic lymphocytic leukemia. This chain links TRBV9 with TRBJ2-7; D perhaps matches TRBD1 (5 bases). The CDR3 reads CASSVEGPYEQYF. For the CDR3, the DNA is TGTGCCAGCAGCGTAGAGGGGCCCTACGAGCAGTACTTC.